These 4 T cell receptor beta chains were all obtained from the same sample, sequenced in a study of spatial heterogeneity in lung cancer. Regarding time point: sample taken at primary tumor resection. Unsorted tumor, nontumor lung tissue or cryopreserved PBMC supplied the whole RNA. MiXCR, applied by TCRdb to the 5' RACE reads, yields one record per CDR3 protein. This table holds 10,000 to 12,000 distinct CDR3 sequences, roughly 7.9% found once. The source was PBMCs, collected at surgery. The receptors originated from a male donor with early-stage non-small cell lung cancer.

This clonotype was detected many times. The chain joins TRBV5-5 to TRBJ2-7; D not certain. The length of the CDR3 is 13 residues. Trimming left V 2 bases short and J 2 bases short, with 8 bases between. The germline V gene encodes CDR1 SGHKS and CDR2 YYEKEE (reference sequence). The DNA for the CDR3 is TGTGCCAGCAGCTTCGTCGGAGCCTACGAGCAGTACTTC. This encodes CASSFVGAYEQYF.

This clonotype is labeled as medium-sized. The chain combines TRBV21-1 with TRBJ2-7; the D call of TRBD1 is as the table states it, not checked on the DNA. TRBV21-1 is given as a pseudogene. The CDR3 has 14 residues. The CDR3 DNA reads as TGTGCCAGCAGCAAACTACAGGTTATATACGAGCAGTACTTC. It codes for CASSKLQVIYEQYF.

This clonotype was observed many times. The chain is built from TRBV7-8 and TRBJ2-3; possibly TRBD2 for D (6 bases). V was pared by 3 bases and J by 0 bases, with 13 bases between. CDR1 is SGHVS, CDR2 FQNEAQ, per germline. CDR3 length: 16 amino acids. The CDR3 sequence is CASSFLMAGSTDTQYF. The CDR3 DNA sequence: TGTGCCAGCAGCTTTTTGATGGCGGGGAGCACAGATACGCAGTATTTT.

This clonotype has a handful of counts. This sequence joins TRBV7-9 and TRBJ2-7; 7 bases are shared with TRBD2. Germline values: CDR1 SEHNR, CDR2 FQNEAQ (reference sequence). V was clipped by 10 bases and J by 2 bases; unmatched bases: 8. The CDR3 runs 13 residues. The CDR3 DNA follows: TGTGCCATTAGCGGCGGGGGAACCTACGAGCAGTACTTC. It translates to CAISGGGTYEQYF.